This T cell receptor (beta chain) was documented in a study of vaccination effects on CD4 cells after COVID-19. Overall study context: Either the mRNA-1273 or the BNT162b2 vaccine was given to participants as two doses.

Assay: immunoSEQ multiplex PCR; the TCRdb copy retains only in-frame clones and omits some. This sample has approximately 23,000 clones, with almost 70% found just once. Broader study findings: Small numbers of convalescent patients limited the study. It also lacked early post-infection timepoints.

Concerning this clone: As yet, its antigen is unknown.

Antigen-specific CD4+ T cells were expanded (with viral peptide pools) by the ViraFEST assay ahead of sequencing. CD4+ T cells were isolated after 10 days of culture. Nucleocapsid antibody tests were negative, and the vaccine recipients had no prior SARS-CoV-2 infection. V lost 5 bases and J lost 7, with 12 bases in between. Germline V CDR1 and CDR2: MNHEY, SMNVEV (reference sequence). This CDR3 is built from 14 residues. The chain combines TRBV27 with TRBJ1-6; D not certain. Sequences were derived from CD4+ T cells from PBMCs cultured with HCoV-NL63 spike peptides, sampled before COVID-19 vaccination. The clonotype comes from a human donor who received a COVID-19 vaccine. This CDR3 reads CASSDKGINSPLHF. The CDR3 coding sequence is TGTGCCAGCAGTGATAAGGGAATAAATTCACCCCTCCACTTT.